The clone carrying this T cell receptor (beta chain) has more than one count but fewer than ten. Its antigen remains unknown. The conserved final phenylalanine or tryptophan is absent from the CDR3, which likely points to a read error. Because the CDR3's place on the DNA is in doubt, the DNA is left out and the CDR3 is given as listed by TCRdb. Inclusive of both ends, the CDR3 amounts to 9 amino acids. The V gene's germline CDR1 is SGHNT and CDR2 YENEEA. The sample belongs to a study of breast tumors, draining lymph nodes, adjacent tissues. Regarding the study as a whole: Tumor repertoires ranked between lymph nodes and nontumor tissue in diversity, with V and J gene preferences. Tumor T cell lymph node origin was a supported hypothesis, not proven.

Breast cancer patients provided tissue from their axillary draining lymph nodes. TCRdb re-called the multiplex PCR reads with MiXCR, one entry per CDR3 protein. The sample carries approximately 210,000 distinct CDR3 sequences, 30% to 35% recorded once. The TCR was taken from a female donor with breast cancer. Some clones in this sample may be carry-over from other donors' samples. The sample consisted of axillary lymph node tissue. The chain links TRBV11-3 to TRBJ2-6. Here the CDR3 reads CASSFDRTS.